The next 22 T cell receptor beta chains were all read from a single sample in a study of blood T cell repertoires in COVID-19. Clones were sequenced by immunoSEQ multiplex PCR, and TCRdb holds only the in-frame ones, with some missing. In the table there are approximately 84,000 clones, more than 80% of which are singletons. Sequenced input: peripheral blood. Source of these receptors: a woman aged 80 or over with acute or convalescent COVID-19.

The chain uses TRBV6-5 and TRBJ1-5; perhaps TRBD1 as D (6 bases). Per the germline V gene, CDR1 is MNHEY and CDR2 is SVGAGI. The ends were cut back, 6 bases at V and 5 bases at J, with 8 bases in the middle. The CDR3 runs 12 residues. The DNA for the CDR3 is TGTGCCAGCAGCTCAGGGGATCAGCCCCAGCATTTT. Translated, it gives CASSSGDQPQHF.

The gene calls are TRBV6-5 and TRBJ2-7; 7 nucleotides align to TRBD2. J was trimmed by 4 bases and V by 5 bases; bases with no gene match: 5. The CDR3 loop spans 13 amino acids. Germline V CDR1 and CDR2: MNHEY, SVGAGI. CDR3 sequence: CASSRGREYEQYF. The CDR3 nucleotides read TGTGCCAGCAGTCGTGGGAGGGAATACGAGCAGTACTTC.

The rearrangement links TRBV3-1 (or the pseudogene TRBV3-2) to TRBJ2-1; a possible D gene is TRBD2 (6 bases). Between the trimmed V and J ends, which lost 1 base and 9 bases, there was a span of 19 bases. Germline loops: CDR1 LGHDT, CDR2 YNNKEL (reference sequence). CDR3 length: 16 residues. The CDR3 region is CASSQAGSSGTGEQFF. The CDR3 region has the DNA TGTGCCAGCAGCCAAGCGGGAAGTAGCGGTACGGGTGAGCAGTTCTTC.

The chain has TRBV29-1 and TRBJ2-3; maybe TRBD2 (6 bases). Deletions cut 4 bases from V and 4 bases from J, with 9 bases between. Germline CDR1 reads SQVTM; CDR2 reads ANQGSEA. The CDR3 length is 12 residues. For the CDR3, the DNA is TGCAGCGTTGGCGCGGGGTCAGATACGCAGTATTTT. Amino acid sequence: CSVGAGSDTQYF.

The chain carries TRBV19 and TRBJ2-7, with D hard to call. The CDR3 covers 14 residues. In germline, CDR1 is LNHDA, CDR2 SQIVND (reference sequence). Trimming stripped 3 bases from V and 0 bases from J, with 9 bases between. The CDR3 sequence: CASSMKSHSYEQYF. CDR3 coding DNA: TGTGCCAGTAGTATGAAGAGCCACTCCTACGAGCAGTACTTC.

J is TRBJ1-5 and V is TRBV7-8; D remains unclear. Germline CDR1 SGHVS, CDR2 FQNEAQ. V shed 4 bases and J shed 0 bases, with 13 bases lying between them. CDR3 length: 16 amino acids. The CDR3 nucleotides are TGTGCCAGCAGCTGGGGAGGCAGCTATAGCAATCAGCCCCAGCATTTT. Protein product: CASSWGGSYSNQPQHF. Full variable domain (missing parts from reference TRBV7-8 and TRBJ1-5): GAGVSQSPRYKVAKRGQDVALRCDPISGHVSLFWYQQALGQGPEFLTYFQNEAQLDKSGLPSDRFFAERPEGSVSTLKIQRTQQEDSAVYLCASSWGGSYSNQPQHFGDGTRLSIL.

The rearrangement links TRBV6-9 to TRBJ2-2, with 9 nucleotides matching TRBD2. This CDR3 contains 18 residues. Germline V lookup: CDR1 MNHGY, CDR2 SVAAGI. Trimming cost V 0 bases and J 0 bases; bases outside gene matches: 5. The CDR3 sequence is CASSYSNGGRANTGELFF. CDR3 DNA sequence: TGTGCCAGCAGTTATTCGAATGGCGGGAGGGCGAACACCGGGGAGCTGTTTTTT.

The V gene is TRBV28, the J gene TRBJ1-2; D gene ambiguous. Germline loops: CDR1 MDHEN, CDR2 SYDVKM. The V end lost 3 bases, the J end lost 1 base, and 9 bases lay between the germline ends. This CDR3 comprises 14 residues. The CDR3 sequence is CASSLGSSNYGYTF. The DNA of the CDR3 is TGTGCCAGCAGTTTGGGTAGCAGTAACTATGGCTACACCTTC.

The CDR3: CASSERLGDTGELFF. CDR3 nucleotides: TGTGCCAGCAGTGAAAGGCTAGGTGACACCGGGGAGCTGTTTTTT. The V call is TRBV2, the J call TRBJ2-2, with D unresolved. Trimming pared 2 bases from V and 3 bases from J, leaving 10 bases between. This CDR3 comprises 15 residues. CDR1 is SNHLY and CDR2 is FYNNEI in the germline V gene.

The chain carries TRBV3-1 (or the pseudogene TRBV3-2) and TRBJ2-3; 9 nucleotides agree with TRBD1. Germline CDR1 LGHDT, CDR2 YNNKEL (reference sequence). This CDR3 is built from 16 residues. Trimming took 4 bases from V and 7 from J; bases not matched to a gene: 12. The CDR3 coding sequence is TGTGCCAGCAGCCCAATAACCGGGACAGGGATGTATACGCAGTATTTT. This codes for CASSPITGTGMYTQYF.

This clone was found a few times. The rearrangement joins TRBV29-1 to TRBJ2-1; D is perhaps TRBD2 (7 bases). CDR3 length equals 15 residues. CDR1 SQVTM and CDR2 ANQGSEA come from the germline V gene. With 4 bases removed from V and 0 bases from J, the gap between germline ends came to 13 bases. CDR3 coding DNA: TGCAGCGTTGGGGGGGGCAGGAGCTCCTACAATGAGCAGTTCTTC. It yields the protein CSVGGGRSSYNEQFF.

In DNA form, the CDR3 reads TGTGCCAGCAGTGAAGCGCCAGGGTTGATCGGGGAGCTGTTTTTT. Its protein is CASSEAPGLIGELFF. This chain connects TRBV6-1 to TRBJ2-2; D is perhaps TRBD1 (5 bases). Looked up from germline, CDR1 is MNHNS and CDR2 is SASEGT. V shed 0 bases and J shed 7 bases, with 12 bases lying between them. This CDR3 has 15 residues.

The V and J genes are TRBV7-9 and TRBJ2-3, with a possible D match to TRBD1 (5 bases). Trimming pared 3 bases from V and 2 bases from J, leaving 12 bases between. Germline CDR1 is SEHNR and CDR2 is FQNEAQ (reference sequence). The CDR3 contains 15 residues. CDR3 DNA: TGTGCCAGCAGCTTTCGACAGATATACACAGATACGCAGTATTTT. Translation: CASSFRQIYTDTQYF.

The rearrangement joins TRBV6-4 to TRBJ2-3, with D tentatively TRBD1 (6 bases). This CDR3 comprises 16 residues. Germline lookup yields CDR1 MRHNA and CDR2 SNTAGT. Trimming removed 3 bases at V and 0 bases at J, with 13 bases between. CDR3 residues: CASSELWDISTDTQYF. CDR3 sequence (DNA): TGTGCCAGCAGTGAACTGTGGGACATAAGCACAGATACGCAGTATTTT.

This chain uses TRBV27 with TRBJ1-6; D not certain. The CDR3 has 14 amino acids. Germline loops: CDR1 MNHEY, CDR2 SMNVEV (reference sequence). The ends were cut back, 10 bases at V and 0 bases at J, with 10 bases in the middle. CDR3 residues: CATSPGSYNSPLHF. The CDR3 nucleotides are TGTGCCACCTCCCCAGGCTCCTATAATTCACCCCTCCACTTT.

J is TRBJ2-7 and V is TRBV19; tentative D call: TRBD1 (5 bases). Trimming pared 5 bases from V and 4 bases from J, leaving 15 bases between. This CDR3 is built from 14 residues. In germline, CDR1 is LNHDA, CDR2 SQIVND (reference sequence). The CDR3 region is CASSVQGIGYEQYF. The CDR3 DNA reads as TGTGCCAGTAGTGTTCAGGGAATCGGGTACGAGCAGTACTTC.

The chain couples TRBV10-3 to TRBJ2-1; TRBD2 is a possible D gene (6 bases). The CDR3 extends over 17 amino acids. Per the germline V gene, CDR1 is ENHRY and CDR2 is SYGVKD. Trimming shortened V by 5 bases and J by 4 bases, and 21 bases separated the two germline ends. The CDR3 sequence: CAISYSGTGGVYNEQFF. In DNA form, the CDR3 reads TGTGCCATCAGTTATTCCGGGACTGGAGGGGTATACAATGAGCAGTTCTTC.

The chain recombines TRBV3-1 (or the pseudogene TRBV3-2) with TRBJ1-2; weak D call: TRBD1 (6 bases). The CDR3 is 13 residues long. V was clipped by 5 bases and J by 4 bases, with 11 bases between them. The germline gives CDR1 LGHDT, CDR2 YNNKEL (reference sequence). CDR3 residues: CASSKLDSYGYTF. The DNA of the CDR3 is TGTGCCAGCAGCAAATTGGACAGCTATGGCTACACCTTC.

This clone was found a few times. The chain employs TRBV4-3 and TRBJ1-3, with D perhaps TRBD1 (5 bases). This CDR3 is 16 amino acids long. Germline assignment: CDR1 LGHNA and CDR2 YSLEER. V lost 5 bases and J lost 0, with 14 bases in between. The CDR3 reads CASSELDDSSGNTIYF. CDR3 nucleotides: TGCGCCAGCAGCGAACTGGACGACAGCTCTGGAAACACCATATATTTT.

V gene TRBV2 combines with J gene TRBJ2-5; 9 bases are a match to TRBD1. The CDR3 spans 14 residues. Germline CDR1 and CDR2: SNHLY and FYNNEI. The V and J ends lost 2 bases and 4 bases, in that order; junction bases with no gene match: 2. CDR3 sequence (DNA): TGTGCCAGCAGTGAAACGACAGGGGGAGAGACCCAGTACTTC. Its translation is CASSETTGGETQYF.

V gene TRBV27 combines with J gene TRBJ2-1; weak D call: TRBD2 (5 bases). The V end lost 4 bases, the J end lost 4 bases, and 20 bases lay between the germline ends. Germline CDR1 and CDR2: MNHEY and SMNVEV (reference sequence). CDR3 length: 17 residues. CDR3 nucleotides: TGTGCCAGCAGTTCACCTATTCCCGGGATGGGTTACAATGAGCAGTTCTTC. Its protein is CASSSPIPGMGYNEQFF.

This chain links TRBV7-3 with TRBJ1-3; D may be TRBD1 (5 bases). This CDR3 is built from 13 residues. The germline V gene encodes CDR1 SGHTA and CDR2 FQGTGA. V was clipped by 5 bases and J by 4 bases, with 9 bases between them. The chain's CDR3 is CASSPDTGNTIYF. The CDR3 DNA sequence: TGTGCCAGCAGCCCGGACACAGGAAACACCATATATTTT.